The rows below give T cell receptor beta chains drawn from one sample of a study of CD8 T cells in ankylosing spondylitis. TCRdb re-analysed the 5' RACE reads in MiXCR, keeping a single row per CDR3 protein. The sample consists of 250,000 to 400,000 distinct CDR3 sequences, 11% of them appearing once. The sample consisted of blood, either unsorted or a sorted T cell fraction (not recorded which). All receptors come from a female donor with ankylosing spondylitis or in good health (not recorded which). Each CDR3 is given with its conserved first and last residue. D genes are given only for firm matches. Some rows have no size entry. The others give once, few or many, or a class for an expanded clone.

d_call	j_call	v_call	clone_size	cdr3_nt	cdr3_aa
TRBD1	TRBJ2-7	TRBV5-1	NA	TGCGCCAGCAGCTTCGAGACAGGGAGCTCCTACGAGCAGTACTTC	CASSFETGSSYEQYF
TRBD2	TRBJ2-4	TRBV7-9	NA	TGTGCCAGCAGCTTAGGGGGACTAGCTGGAAACATTCAGTACTTC	CASSLGGLAGNIQYF
NA	TRBJ2-7	TRBV5-1	many	TGCGCCAGCAGTACAGGGAGCTACGAGCAGTACTTC	CASSTGSYEQYF
TRBD1	TRBJ2-1	TRBV29-1	few	TGCAGCTCATGGGGGACAGGGCGGTACAATGAGCAGTTCTTC	CSSWGTGRYNEQFF
TRBD1	TRBJ2-7	TRBV5-1	NA	TGCGCCAGCAGCTCGGGACAGGGGTGGAACGAGCAGTACTTC	CASSSGQGWNEQYF
NA	TRBJ1-1	TRBV19	NA	TGTGCCAGCGGGTTCCAATACACTGAAGCTTTCTTT	CASGFQYTEAFF
NA	TRBJ2-7	TRBV12-3/TRBV12-4	few	TGTGCCAGCAGCATGGCCTACGAGCAGTACTTC	CASSMAYEQYF
TRBD1	TRBJ2-7	TRBV20-1	few	TGCAGTGCTAGTTTCCCGGACAGGGGTTCCTACGAGCAGTACTTC	CSASFPDRGSYEQYF
TRBD1	TRBJ2-7	TRBV10-2	many	TGCGCCAGCAGTGGTGGATCGGGACAGTCCCCCTCCGAGCAGTACTTC	CASSGGSGQSPSEQYF
NA	TRBJ1-5	TRBV27	few	TGTGCCAGCAGCCCAGCCCGGGACGGATACAATCAGCCCCAGCATTTT	CASSPARDGYNQPQHF
TRBD1	TRBJ1-5	TRBV10-2	many	TGCGCCAGCAGTGACCAGGGGGGGACTCAGCCCCAGCATTTT	CASSDQGGTQPQHF
NA	TRBJ1-4	TRBV12-3/TRBV12-4	many	TGTGCCAGCAGTTTAGCGCACGGGGGCCCTAATGAAAAACTGTTTTTT	CASSLAHGGPNEKLFF
NA	TRBJ1-1	TRBV6-1	NA	TGTGCCAGCAGTGGACAACTCGGACGGGAAACTGAAGCTTTCTTT	CASSGQLGRETEAFF
TRBD2	TRBJ2-1	TRBV5-5	many	TGTGCCAGCAGCTTGGACGGGGGGGCGTTCAGCGAGCAGTTCTTC	CASSLDGGAFSEQFF
NA	TRBJ1-2	TRBV9	NA	TGTGCCAGCAGCGTAGCGGGGACGGGCAACTATGGCTACACCTTC	CASSVAGTGNYGYTF
TRBD1	TRBJ2-3	TRBV7-2	many	TGTGCCAGCAGACGGGGATTAGACAGGGATGAGTATTTT	CASRRGLDRDEYF
TRBD1	TRBJ1-2	TRBV20-1	many	TGCAGCGCTTCGCCGGGACAGGGGAGCTATGGCTACACCTTC	CSASPGQGSYGYTF
NA	TRBJ1-6	TRBV5-1	NA	TGCGCCAGCAGCTTGGATGGGGGCAATAATTCACCCCTCCACTTT	CASSLDGGNNSPLHF
NA	TRBJ2-3	TRBV29-1	NA	TGCAGCTCCCAAGCAGGGTCCGATACGCAGTATTTT	CSSQAGSDTQYF
NA	TRBJ1-4	TRBV20-1	many	TGCAGTGCTAGAGACAGGGGATCTGCAACTAATGAAAAACTGTTTTTT	CSARDRGSATNEKLFF
TRBD1	TRBJ1-1	TRBV11-2	NA	TGTGCCAGCAGCTTAGGATCAGGGGGGTCGAACACTGAAGCTTTCTTT	CASSLGSGGSNTEAFF
NA	TRBJ1-1	TRBV7-2	few	TGTGCCAGCAGCTTAGAAATCCCACGGGAGGCTTTCTTT	CASSLEIPREAFF
NA	TRBJ2-7	TRBV24-1	many	TGTGCCACCGAGGGACATTCCTCCTACGAGCAGTACTTC	CATEGHSSYEQYF